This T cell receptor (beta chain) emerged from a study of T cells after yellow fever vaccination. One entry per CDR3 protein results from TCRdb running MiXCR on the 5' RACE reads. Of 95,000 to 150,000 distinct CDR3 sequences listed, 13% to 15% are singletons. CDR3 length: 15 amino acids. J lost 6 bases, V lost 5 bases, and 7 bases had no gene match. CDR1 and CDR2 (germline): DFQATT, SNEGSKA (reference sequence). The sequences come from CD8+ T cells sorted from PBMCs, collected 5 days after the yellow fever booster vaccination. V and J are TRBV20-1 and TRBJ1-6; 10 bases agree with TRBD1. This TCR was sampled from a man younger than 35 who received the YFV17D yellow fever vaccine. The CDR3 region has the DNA TGCAGTGCTGGGCGACAGGGGGCGGGTAATTCACCCCTCCACTTT. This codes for CSAGRQGAGNSPLHF.